These 8 T cell receptor beta chains were all obtained from the same sample, sequenced in a study of CD8+ T cells in alopecia areata. Extraction of RNA preceded its reverse transcription into cDNA, which served as the sequencing template. Some clones are missing from TCRdb's copy, which holds only in-frame ones; the method was immunoSEQ multiplex PCR. The sample records some 170,000 clones, 59% being singletons. This specimen consisted of CD4+ T cells sorted from blood, obtained at week 0. These receptors all stem from a human donor with alopecia areata.

The V and J genes are TRBV30 and TRBJ1-4, with TRBD1 as a possible D gene (5 bases). Trimming cost V 4 bases and J 2 bases, with 11 bases left between them. Germline values: CDR1 GTSNPN, CDR2 SVGIG (reference sequence). The CDR3 totals 14 residues. The CDR3 DNA follows: TGTGCCTGGACGGGGACCGCCACTAATGAAAAACTGTTTTTT. Residues: CAWTGTATNEKLFF. Combining the CDR3 with reference TRBV30 and TRBJ1-4 gives the whole variable domain SQTIHQWPATLVQPVGSPLSLECTVEGTSNPNLYWYRQAAGRGLQLLFYSVGIGQISSEVPQNLSASRPQDRQFILSSKKLLLSDSGFYLCAWTGTATNEKLFFGSGTQLSVL.

The chain has TRBV4-2 and TRBJ1-1; 7 bases match TRBD1. V dropped 4 bases and J dropped 5; count of bases not matched to a gene: 4. Germline-derived CDR1 and CDR2 are LGHNA and YNFKEQ. The length of the CDR3 is 13 residues. CDR3: CASSLTGETEAFF. In nucleotides, the CDR3 is TGTGCCAGCAGCCTAACAGGGGAAACTGAAGCTTTCTTT.

The V gene is TRBV11-1, the J gene TRBJ1-1, with D possibly TRBD1 on 5 matching bases. This CDR3 is built from 15 residues. Trimming pared 5 bases from V and 4 bases from J, leaving 17 bases between. In germline, CDR1 is SGHAT, CDR2 FQDESV (reference sequence). The CDR3, as DNA: TGTGCCAGCAGCGATAGGAAGAACGGGGGCACTGAAGCTTTCTTT. Translation: CASSDRKNGGTEAFF. Variable domain in full (rest from reference TRBV11-1 and TRBJ1-1): EAEVAQSPRYKITEKSQAVAFWCDPISGHATLYWYRQILGQGPELLVQFQDESVVDDSQLPKDRFSAERLKGVDSTLKIQPAELGDSAMYLCASSDRKNGGTEAFFGQGTRLTVV.

The V and J genes are TRBV7-8 and TRBJ2-5, with 7 bases fitting TRBD2. The V gene's germline CDR1 is SGHVS and CDR2 FQNEAQ. There are 14 residues in the CDR3. V shed 5 bases and J 4 bases; nucleotides not matched to a gene: 7. In nucleotides, the CDR3 is TGTGCCAGCAGCACCGCGGGGGAGCGAGAGACCCAGTACTTC. Translated, it gives CASSTAGERETQYF. The full variable domain, in which reference TRBV7-8 and TRBJ2-5 provide the parts outside the CDR3, is GAGVSQSPRYKVAKRGQDVALRCDPISGHVSLFWYQQALGQGPEFLTYFQNEAQLDKSGLPSDRFFAERPEGSVSTLKIQRTQQEDSAVYLCASSTAGERETQYFGPGTRLLVL.

This clone was found once. V gene TRBV2 combines with J gene TRBJ1-1; maybe TRBD1 (5 bases). Germline V gene data show CDR1 as SNHLY and CDR2 as FYNNEI. CDR3 length equals 13 residues. The V gene lost 6 bases and the J gene lost 1 base, with 9 bases spanning the gap. The CDR3 DNA reads as TGTGCCAGCAGGAAGGGACCGAACACTGAAGCTTTCTTT. It yields the protein CASRKGPNTEAFF.

The J gene is TRBJ2-2, the V gene TRBV29-1; TRBD1 matches at 8 bases. With V trimmed by 1 base and J by 4 bases, 5 bases remained unmatched. Germline V gives CDR1 SQVTM, CDR2 ANQGSEA. The CDR3 is 15 amino acids. CDR3 sequence reads: CSVEGDRSSTGELFF. In nucleotides, the CDR3 is TGCAGCGTTGAAGGGGACAGGTCGTCCACCGGGGAGCTGTTTTTT.

With regard to this clone: The sample holds other DNA sequences that translate to the same CDR3. The V call is TRBV29-1, the J call TRBJ2-1; 7 bases align to TRBD2. This CDR3 is 12 amino acids long. Germline trimming cut 7 bases from V and 2 bases from J; bases unmatched to any gene: 2. Germline-derived CDR1 and CDR2 are SQVTM and ANQGSEA. The CDR3: CSGGGTYNEQFF. In nucleotides, the CDR3 is TGCAGCGGGGGGGGTACCTACAATGAGCAGTTCTTC.

This chain uses TRBV5-1 with TRBJ1-2; TRBD1 might be the D (5 bases). V gave up 1 base and J gave up 5 bases, with 15 bases separating them. Germline V CDR1 and CDR2: SGHRS, YFSETQ. The CDR3 contains 15 residues. CDR3 sequence reads: CASSLTANGGYGYTF. In DNA form, the CDR3 reads TGCGCCAGCAGCTTGACGGCCAATGGGGGATATGGCTACACCTTC.